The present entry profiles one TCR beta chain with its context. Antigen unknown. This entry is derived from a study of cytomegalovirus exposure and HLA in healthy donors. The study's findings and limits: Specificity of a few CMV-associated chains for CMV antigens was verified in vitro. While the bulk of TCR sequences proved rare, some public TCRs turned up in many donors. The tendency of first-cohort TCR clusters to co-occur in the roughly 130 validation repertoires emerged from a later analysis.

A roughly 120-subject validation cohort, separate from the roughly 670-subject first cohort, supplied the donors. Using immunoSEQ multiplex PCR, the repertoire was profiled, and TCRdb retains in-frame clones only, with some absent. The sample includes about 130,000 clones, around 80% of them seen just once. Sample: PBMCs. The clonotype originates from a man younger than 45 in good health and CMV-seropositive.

The CDR3 DNA reads as TGTGCCAGCAGTCCGGACAGGGCGGGTCAGGAATACTATGGCTACACCTTC. Translating it yields CASSPDRAGQEYYGYTF. The genes are TRBV27 and TRBJ1-2; TRBD1 matches at 8 bases. With V trimmed by 5 bases and J by 3 bases, 14 bases remained unmatched. This CDR3 is built from 17 residues. Looked up from germline, CDR1 is MNHEY and CDR2 is SMNVEV (reference sequence).